The 13 T cell receptor beta chains below come from one sample, sequenced in a study of radiotherapy plus CTLA-4 blockade in lung cancer. Produced via immunoSEQ multiplex PCR; TCRdb's table is partial and in-frame only. The sample shows about 120,000 clones, 90% of them seen only once. The starting material was peripheral blood, obtained from a patient treated with radiotherapy plus ipilimumab. These receptors came from a human donor with non-small cell lung cancer that progressed on radiotherapy plus ipilimumab.

This chain joins TRBV6-5 and TRBJ1-5, with D uncertain. The CDR3 extends over 14 amino acids. Between the trimmed V and J ends, which lost 4 bases and 0 bases, there was a span of 7 bases. From germline, CDR1 is MNHEY and CDR2 SVGAGI. The CDR3 nucleotides read TGTGCCAGCAGTTCAGTATATAGCAATCAGCCCCAGCATTTT. It codes for CASSSVYSNQPQHF.

This chain connects TRBV5-1 to TRBJ2-7; 9 bases align to TRBD2. The length of the CDR3 is 14 residues. V lost 5 bases, J lost 3 bases, and 6 bases stayed unmatched. Per the germline V gene, CDR1 is SGHRS and CDR2 is YFSETQ. CDR3 residues: CASSLSGGDYEQYF. The DNA of the CDR3 is TGCGCCAGCAGTCTTAGCGGGGGCGACTACGAGCAGTACTTC. The full variable domain, its missing parts supplied by reference TRBV5-1 and TRBJ2-7, is KAGVTQTPRYLIKTRGQQVTLSCSPISGHRSVSWYQQTPGQGLQFLFEYFSETQRNKGNFPGRFSGRQFSNSRSEMNVSTLELGDSALYLCASSLSGGDYEQYFGPGTRLTVT.

As for this clone: One junction end disagrees with the germline gene, perhaps due to a read error. The V and J genes are TRBV5-5 and TRBJ1-5, with 7 bases identical to TRBD1. The length of the CDR3 is 17 residues. Germline loops: CDR1 SGHKS, CDR2 YYEKEE (reference sequence). The CDR3 sequence is CASSPDVGGGSSQPQHF. CDR3 in DNA: TGTGCCAGCAGCCCAGACGTAGGGGGCGGAAGCAGTCAGCCCCAGCATTTT.

This rearrangement joins TRBV11-3 to TRBJ1-1; 9 bases match TRBD1. Germline CDR1 SGHNT, CDR2 YENEEA. This CDR3 has 18 residues. Losses at the gene ends were 4 bases for V and 1 base for J; bases not matched to a gene: 13. The CDR3 DNA sequence: TGTGCCAGCAGCTGGGGTTGGGGACAGGGCAGCGGGAACACTGAAGCTTTCTTT. This gives the protein CASSWGWGQGSGNTEAFF.

The chain is built from TRBV6-5 and TRBJ2-2, with D perhaps TRBD2 (6 bases). This CDR3 spans 14 amino acids. Trimming took 8 bases from V and 7 from J, leaving 17 bases between them. Germline lookup yields CDR1 MNHEY and CDR2 SVGAGI. The CDR3 reads CASCTSGGVGELFF. The DNA of the CDR3 is TGTGCCAGCTGCACGTCTGGAGGGGTCGGGGAGCTGTTTTTT.

The chain uses TRBV7-2 and TRBJ2-1, with D possibly matching TRBD2 (5 bases). The CDR3 consists of 15 residues. The ends were cut back, 1 base at V and 1 base at J, with 8 bases in the middle. The germline gives CDR1 SGHTA, CDR2 FQGNSA. CDR3 in amino acids: CASSLVRGSYNEQFF. CDR3 in DNA: TGTGCCAGCAGCTTAGTCCGAGGGTCCTACAATGAGCAGTTCTTC.

This clone was found once. The rearrangement joins TRBV7-6 to TRBJ2-7, with D unresolved. With 1 base removed from V and 0 bases from J, the gap between germline ends came to 10 bases. This CDR3 is 15 amino acids long. Germline-derived CDR1 and CDR2 are SGHVS and FNYEAQ. Here the CDR3 DNA reads TGTGCCAGCAGCTTAGAACCGAGGAGCTCCTACGAGCAGTACTTC. This codes for CASSLEPRSSYEQYF.

The chain links TRBV11-2 to TRBJ1-2, with a tentative D call TRBD1 (6 bases). Trimming stripped 4 bases from V and 8 bases from J, with 14 bases between. The CDR3 extends over 13 amino acids. Germline CDR1 is SGHAT and CDR2 is FQNNGV. As DNA, the CDR3 is TGTGCCAGCAGCTCCTGGGACATTGGAGGCTACACCTTC. Its translation: CASSSWDIGGYTF.

DNA of the CDR3: TGTGCCAGCAGCTCGCCGCGGGCGGGAGTCAATGAGCAGTTCTTC. This codes for CASSSPRAGVNEQFF. This chain joins TRBV7-9 and TRBJ2-1; 7 bases match TRBD2. Germline V CDR1 and CDR2: SEHNR, FQNEAQ (reference sequence). The length of the CDR3 is 15 residues. J gave up 6 bases and V 4 bases, and 9 bases lay outside the gene matches.

The chain uses TRBV9 and TRBJ2-2; D remains ambiguous. V was cut by 0 bases and J by 6 bases, with 15 bases left in between. The length of the CDR3 is 16 residues. CDR1 SGDLS and CDR2 YYNGEE come from the germline V gene. The CDR3 spells CASSVGVTPSSGELFF. The CDR3 coding sequence is TGTGCCAGCAGCGTAGGGGTAACCCCAAGCTCCGGGGAGCTGTTTTTT.

V is TRBV2 and J is TRBJ2-3, with TRBD2 matching over 9 bases. The CDR3 runs 15 residues. Trimming cost V 6 bases and J 6 bases; bases outside gene matches: 10. The germline V gene has CDR1 SNHLY and CDR2 FYNNEI. The CDR3 DNA follows: TGTGCCAGCAGGGCACTGGGACTAGCCGCGGATACGCAGTATTTT. Translation: CASRALGLAADTQYF.

The chain links TRBV19 to TRBJ2-3; D could derive from TRBD1 or TRBD2 (6 bases each). Looked up from germline, CDR1 is LNHDA and CDR2 is SQIVND (reference sequence). The CDR3 runs 16 residues. V lost 4 bases and J lost 0, with 14 bases in between. CDR3 DNA: TGTGCCAGTAGTAGGAAATGGGGGGCTAGCACAGATACGCAGTATTTT. It encodes CASSRKWGASTDTQYF.

The chain employs TRBV7-2 and TRBJ2-1; no reliable D call. The CDR3 is 13 residues long. CDR1 is SGHTA and CDR2 is FQGNSA in the germline V gene. The V end was cut by 3 bases, the J end by 1 base, with 4 bases between. The CDR3 loop is CASSFYSYNEQFF. As DNA, the CDR3 is TGTGCCAGCAGCTTTTATTCCTACAATGAGCAGTTCTTC.